The 9 T cell receptor beta chains below come from one sample, sequenced in a study of blood T cell repertoires in COVID-19. Assay: immunoSEQ multiplex PCR; the TCRdb copy retains only in-frame clones and omits some. Of under 250,000 clones in the sample, about 90% were seen once. The sequenced material came from peripheral blood. These receptors were collected from an elderly man with acute or convalescent COVID-19.

The chain combines TRBV19 with TRBJ2-1; 9 bases fit TRBD2. This CDR3 region has 17 residues. The J segment lost 5 bases and the V segment lost 4 bases, leaving 12 bases of the junction unmatched. The V gene's germline CDR1 is LNHDA and CDR2 SQIVND (reference sequence). The CDR3 region has the DNA TGTGCCAGTAGTACAGGGACTCTAGCGGGGAGCAACAATGAGCAGTTCTTC. It translates to CASSTGTLAGSNNEQFF.

This clone was observed a handful of times. This chain links TRBV11-2 with TRBJ1-1, with D possibly TRBD1 on 6 matching bases. CDR1 and CDR2 from the germline V gene are SGHAT and FQNNGV. The CDR3 is 15 amino acids. Trimming cost V 2 bases and J 3 bases, with 13 bases left between them. CDR3 protein: CASSLQGKGDTEAFF. The CDR3 nucleotides are TGTGCCAGCAGCTTACAGGGGAAAGGGGACACTGAAGCTTTCTTT.

The chain employs TRBV19 and TRBJ1-2; D is possibly TRBD1 (5 bases). The V and J ends lost 3 bases and 4 bases respectively, with 15 bases between them. Germline CDR1 is LNHDA and CDR2 is SQIVND (reference sequence). This CDR3 is 15 amino acids long. The CDR3 nucleotides are TGTGCCAGTAGTATTTCACAGGTGAACGTCTATGGCTACACCTTC. Its translation is CASSISQVNVYGYTF.

This clone was seen once. This chain links TRBV6-2 or TRBV6-3 with TRBJ2-1, with 9 bases identical to TRBD2. CDR3 length equals 16 residues. V trimming: 5 bases; J trimming: 0 bases; junction bases outside the gene matches: 5. Germline CDR1 is MNHEY and CDR2 is SVGEGT. CDR3 residues: CASSAPLAGSYNEQFF. The CDR3 DNA is TGTGCCAGCAGTGCCCCACTAGCGGGCTCCTACAATGAGCAGTTCTTC.

The chain combines TRBV7-2 with TRBJ1-3, with TRBD1 as a possible D gene (6 bases). The length of the CDR3 is 15 residues. V was trimmed by 0 bases and J by 4 bases, leaving 10 bases between them. Germline values: CDR1 SGHTA, CDR2 FQGNSA. The chain's CDR3 is CASSLAGAKGNTIYF. The CDR3, as DNA: TGTGCCAGCAGCTTAGCGGGGGCGAAAGGAAACACCATATATTTT. Supplemented by reference TRBV7-2 and TRBJ1-3, the full variable domain reads GAGVSQSPSNKVTEKGKDVELRCDPISGHTALYWYRQSLGQGLEFLIYFQGNSAPDKSGLPSDRFSAERTGGSVSTLTIQRTQQEDSAVYLCASSLAGAKGNTIYFGEGSWLTVV.

The genes are TRBV6-6 and TRBJ2-2; 9 nucleotides match TRBD1. Germline V gives CDR1 MNHNY, CDR2 SVGAGI (reference sequence). This CDR3 is built from 16 residues. V lost 2 bases to trimming and J lost 3 bases; unmatched junction nucleotides: 4. CDR3 protein: CASSYGTGLDTGELFF. CDR3 coding DNA: TGTGCCAGCAGTTACGGGACAGGGTTGGACACCGGGGAGCTGTTTTTT.

The V and J genes are TRBV24-1 and TRBJ2-3, with a possible D match to TRBD2 (7 bases). Trimming left V 4 bases short and J 4 bases short, with 17 bases between. The CDR3 sequence is 16 residues long. Germline CDR1 and CDR2: KGHDR and SFDVKD. The CDR3 sequence is CATSDSRGGGPDTQYF. The CDR3 DNA sequence: TGTGCCACCAGTGACTCGCGAGGGGGGGGCCCAGATACGCAGTATTTT.

This rearrangement joins TRBV5-4 to TRBJ2-3; 7 positions agree with TRBD2. V trimming: 0 bases; J trimming: 1 base; junction bases outside the gene matches: 2. The germline V gene encodes CDR1 SGHNT and CDR2 YYREEE (reference sequence). The CDR3 contains 15 residues. In nucleotides, the CDR3 is TGTGCCAGCAGCTTGGCCCTAGCGGGCACAGATACGCAGTATTTT. Amino acids: CASSLALAGTDTQYF.

V and J are TRBV9 and TRBJ2-2, with 10 bases fitting TRBD2. In germline, CDR1 is SGDLS, CDR2 YYNGEE. CDR3 length: 14 amino acids. The V segment lost 2 bases and the J segment 8 bases; nucleotides outside the gene matches: 3. CDR3 in DNA: TGTGCCAGCAGCGTTCTAGCGGGAGCGGGGGAGCTGTTTTTT. Protein: CASSVLAGAGELFF.